This is a list of T cell receptor beta chains from one sample in a study of cytomegalovirus exposure and HLA in healthy donors. Here immunoSEQ multiplex PCR was the method, and the copy in TCRdb shows in-frame clones only, minus some. The table shows about 130,000 clones, with around 80% occurring only once. Sequenced material: PBMCs. The source of these receptors is a woman aged 40 to 50 in good health and CMV-seronegative. The CDR3 runs from the conserved cysteine through the conserved F or W. D genes are given only for firm matches. Only some rows state a clone size, as once, few, many or a class for expanded clones.

cdr3_aa cdr3_nt d_call v_call clone_size j_call
CASSFSGGAEGYTF TGTGCCAGCAGCTTTAGTGGGGGCGCAGAAGGCTACACCTTC . TRBV7-2 . TRBJ1-2
CASSFRGSGNTIYF TGTGCCAGCAGTTTCAGGGGCTCTGGAAACACCATATATTTT . TRBV6-6 . TRBJ1-3
CASSVEAGLAGTPNSPLHF TGTGCCAGCAGCGTAGAGGCAGGGTTGGCCGGGACACCTAATTCACCCCTCCACTTT . TRBV9 . TRBJ1-6
CASSPTDYEQYF TGTGCCAGCAGCCCTACCGACTACGAGCAGTACTTC . TRBV7-8 . TRBJ2-7
CASRTPGLGADTQYF TGTGCCAGCAGGACCCCCGGACTAGGGGCAGATACGCAGTATTTT TRBD2 TRBV28 . TRBJ2-3
CASSQLRSTIETQYF TGTGCCAGCAGCCAATTAAGGTCGACTATCGAGACCCAGTACTTC . TRBV16 . TRBJ2-5
CASSEVGRLARSSYEQYF TGTGCCAGCAGTGAGGTTGGGCGACTAGCGCGTAGCTCCTACGAGCAGTACTTC TRBD2 TRBV6-4 . TRBJ2-7
CASSSLGNTEAFF TGTGCCAGCAGCTCCCTAGGGAACACTGAAGCTTTCTTT . TRBV5-8 . TRBJ1-1
CASSPRDSSIYGYTF TGTGCCAGCAGTCCCCGGGACAGTTCCATTTATGGCTACACCTTC TRBD1 TRBV6-5 . TRBJ1-2
CSVEAGLETQYF TGCAGCGTTGAGGCAGGGCTAGAGACCCAGTACTTC . TRBV29-1 once TRBJ2-5
CASSNTGANGLTF TGCGCCAGCAGCAATACTGGGGCCAACGGCCTGACTTTC . TRBV5-1 . TRBJ2-6
CARGRGQIQPQHF TGTGCCCGAGGCAGGGGGCAGATTCAGCCCCAGCATTTT TRBD1 TRBV6-4 . TRBJ1-5
CASSLFTEAFF TGTGCCAGCAGCTTATTCACTGAAGCTTTCTTT . TRBV6-5 . TRBJ1-1